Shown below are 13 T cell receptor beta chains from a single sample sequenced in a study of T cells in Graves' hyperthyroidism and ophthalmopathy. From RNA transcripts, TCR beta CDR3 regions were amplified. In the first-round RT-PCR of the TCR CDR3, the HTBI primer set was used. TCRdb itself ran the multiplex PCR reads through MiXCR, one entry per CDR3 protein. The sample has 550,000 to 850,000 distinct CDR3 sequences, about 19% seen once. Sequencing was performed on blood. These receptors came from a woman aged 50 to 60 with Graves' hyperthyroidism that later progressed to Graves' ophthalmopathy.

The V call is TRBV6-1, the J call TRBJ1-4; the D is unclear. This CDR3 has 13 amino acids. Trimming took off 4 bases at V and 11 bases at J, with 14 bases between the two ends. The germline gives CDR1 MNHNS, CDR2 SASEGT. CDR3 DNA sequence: TGTGCCAGCAGTGCCCACCTTAGTCGGAAACTGTTTTTT. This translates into CASSAHLSRKLFF.

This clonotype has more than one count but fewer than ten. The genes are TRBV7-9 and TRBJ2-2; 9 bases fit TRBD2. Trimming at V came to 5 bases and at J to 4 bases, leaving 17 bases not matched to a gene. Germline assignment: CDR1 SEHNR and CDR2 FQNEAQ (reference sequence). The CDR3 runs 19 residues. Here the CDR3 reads CASSQPRTSVGLGTGELFF. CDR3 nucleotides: TGTGCCAGCAGCCAACCACGGACTAGCGTGGGTTTAGGCACCGGGGAGCTGTTTTTT. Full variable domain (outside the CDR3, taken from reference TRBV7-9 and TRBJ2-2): DTGVSQNPRHKITKRGQNVTFRCDPISEHNRLYWYRQTLGQGPEFLTYFQNEAQLEKSRLLSDRFSAERPKGSFSTLEIQRTEQGDSAMYLCASSQPRTSVGLGTGELFFGEGSRLTVL.

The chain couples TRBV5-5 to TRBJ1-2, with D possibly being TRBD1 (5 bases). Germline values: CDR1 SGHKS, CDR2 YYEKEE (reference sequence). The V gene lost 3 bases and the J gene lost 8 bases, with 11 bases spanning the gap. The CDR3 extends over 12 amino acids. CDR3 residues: CASSSWTPGYTF. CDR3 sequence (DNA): TGTGCCAGCAGCTCTTGGACACCGGGCTACACCTTC.

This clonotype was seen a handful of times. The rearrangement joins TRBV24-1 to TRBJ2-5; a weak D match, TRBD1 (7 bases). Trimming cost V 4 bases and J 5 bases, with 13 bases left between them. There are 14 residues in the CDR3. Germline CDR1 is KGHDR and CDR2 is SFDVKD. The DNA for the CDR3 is TGTGCCACCAGTGAACCGACAGGGACTGAGACCCAGTACTTC. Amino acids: CATSEPTGTETQYF.

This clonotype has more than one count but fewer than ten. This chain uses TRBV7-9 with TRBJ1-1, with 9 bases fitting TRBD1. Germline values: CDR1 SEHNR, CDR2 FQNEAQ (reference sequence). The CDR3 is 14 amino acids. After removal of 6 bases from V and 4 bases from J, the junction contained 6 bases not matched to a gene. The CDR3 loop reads CASRGQGGITEAFF. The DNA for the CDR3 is TGTGCCAGCAGGGGACAGGGTGGGATCACTGAAGCTTTCTTT.

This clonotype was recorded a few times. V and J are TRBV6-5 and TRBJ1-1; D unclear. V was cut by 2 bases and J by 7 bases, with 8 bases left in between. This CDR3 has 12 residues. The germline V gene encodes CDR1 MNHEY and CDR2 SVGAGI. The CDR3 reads CASSYNWLEAFF. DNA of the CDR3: TGTGCCAGCAGTTACAATTGGCTTGAAGCTTTCTTT.

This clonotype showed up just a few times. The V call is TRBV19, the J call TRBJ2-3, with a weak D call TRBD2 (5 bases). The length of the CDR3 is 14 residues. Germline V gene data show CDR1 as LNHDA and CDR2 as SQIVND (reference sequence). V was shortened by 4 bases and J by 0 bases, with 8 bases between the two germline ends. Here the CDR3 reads CASSTGVSTDTQYF. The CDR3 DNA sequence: TGTGCCAGTAGTACCGGGGTTAGCACAGATACGCAGTATTTT.

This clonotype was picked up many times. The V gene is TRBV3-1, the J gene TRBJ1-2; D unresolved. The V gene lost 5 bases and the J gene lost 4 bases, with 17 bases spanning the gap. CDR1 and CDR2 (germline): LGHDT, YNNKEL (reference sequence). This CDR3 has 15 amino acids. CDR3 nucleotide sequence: TGTGCCAGCAGCTCCCCTCTAGGAACCGGCTATGGCTACACCTTC. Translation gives CASSSPLGTGYGYTF.

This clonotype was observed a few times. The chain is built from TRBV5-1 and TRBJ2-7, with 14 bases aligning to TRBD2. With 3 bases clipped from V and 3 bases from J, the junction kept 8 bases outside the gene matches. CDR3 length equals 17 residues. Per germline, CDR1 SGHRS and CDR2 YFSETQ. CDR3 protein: CASSSGLAGGLGYEQYF. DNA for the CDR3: TGCGCCAGCAGCTCAGGACTAGCGGGGGGCCTGGGCTACGAGCAGTACTTC.

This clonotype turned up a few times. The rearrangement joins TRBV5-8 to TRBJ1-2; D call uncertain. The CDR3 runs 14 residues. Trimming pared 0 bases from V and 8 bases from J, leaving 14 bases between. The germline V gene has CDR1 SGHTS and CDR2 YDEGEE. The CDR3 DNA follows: TGTGCCAGCAGCTTGGAGGGCCCGACGCGCGGCTACACCTTC. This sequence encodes CASSLEGPTRGYTF.

This chain's CDR3 is CSATMRGTDNEQFF. As DNA, the CDR3 is TGCAGTGCCACTATGAGGGGCACCGACAATGAGCAGTTCTTC. V usage is TRBV20-1 and J usage is TRBJ2-1; D tentatively fits TRBD1 or TRBD2 (5 bases each). V was pared by 6 bases and J by 5 bases, with 17 bases between. Per germline, CDR1 DFQATT and CDR2 SNEGSKA (reference sequence). The CDR3 has 14 amino acids.

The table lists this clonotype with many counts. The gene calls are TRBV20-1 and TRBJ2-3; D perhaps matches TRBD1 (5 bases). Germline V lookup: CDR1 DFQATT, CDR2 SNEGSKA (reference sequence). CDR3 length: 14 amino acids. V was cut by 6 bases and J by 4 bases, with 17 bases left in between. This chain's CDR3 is CSARLPAGPDTQYF. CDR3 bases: TGCAGTGCGCGTCTCCCGGCAGGGCCAGATACGCAGTATTTT.

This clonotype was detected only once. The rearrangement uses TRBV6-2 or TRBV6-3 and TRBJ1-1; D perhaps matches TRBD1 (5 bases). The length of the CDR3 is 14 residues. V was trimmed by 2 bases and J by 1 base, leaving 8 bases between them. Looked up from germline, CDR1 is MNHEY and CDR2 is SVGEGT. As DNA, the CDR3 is TGTGCCAGCAGTTACGGACAACCGAACACTGAAGCTTTCTTT. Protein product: CASSYGQPNTEAFF.